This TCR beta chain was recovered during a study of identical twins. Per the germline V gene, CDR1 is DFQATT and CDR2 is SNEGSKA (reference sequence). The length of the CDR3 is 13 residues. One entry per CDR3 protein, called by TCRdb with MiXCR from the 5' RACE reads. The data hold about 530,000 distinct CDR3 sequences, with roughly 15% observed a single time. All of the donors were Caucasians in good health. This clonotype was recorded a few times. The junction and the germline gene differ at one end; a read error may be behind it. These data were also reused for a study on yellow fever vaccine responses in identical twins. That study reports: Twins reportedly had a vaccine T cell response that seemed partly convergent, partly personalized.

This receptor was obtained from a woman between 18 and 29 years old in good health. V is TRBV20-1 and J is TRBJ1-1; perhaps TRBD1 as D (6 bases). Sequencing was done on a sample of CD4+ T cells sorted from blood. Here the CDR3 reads CSARGGRGTEAFF. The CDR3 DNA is TGCAGTGCCAGAGGGGGGAGAGGAACTGAAGCTTTCTTT.